The text below deals with one T cell receptor beta chain. This CDR3 region has 14 residues. V gave up 10 bases and J gave up 3 bases; unmatched junction bases: 7. Germline CDR1 reads LNHDA; CDR2 reads SQIVND (reference sequence). The data originate from a study of CD8 T cells in Susac syndrome. Reverse transcription of about 0.5 to 1 ug RNA was carried out with random hexamers. Coverage of TCR beta CDR3 amplification by immunoSEQ multiplex PCR extended to 54 Vbeta and 13 Jbeta. One entry per CDR3 protein results from TCRdb running MiXCR on the immunoSEQ multiplex PCR reads. The sample carries 150,000 to 200,000 distinct CDR3 sequences, around 93% recorded once. High-throughput TCR beta sequencing covered peripheral CD8+ and CD4+ T cells.

Sequencing was performed on CD4+ T cells from PBMCs. This sequence originates from a human donor in good health. The chain combines TRBV19 with TRBJ2-1; TRBD1 aligns across 9 bases. The CDR3 nucleotides read TGTGCCACCCACCGGGGACAGGGCTACAATGAGCAGTTCTTC. Translated: CATHRGQGYNEQFF.